This entry describes one T cell receptor (beta chain). The sample belongs to a study of blood T cell repertoires in COVID-19. Study-wide background: The study drew acute and convalescent COVID-19 samples from the United States, Italy and Spain. PBMCs, B-cell-depleted T cells, or T cells provided the cDNA or gDNA that made up the material.

The CDR3 runs to 13 residues. Germline CDR1 reads LGHDT; CDR2 reads YNNKEL (reference sequence). The germline V and J ends were trimmed by 4 bases and 6 bases, with 11 bases remaining between them. Clones were sequenced by immunoSEQ multiplex PCR, and TCRdb holds only the in-frame ones, with some missing. This table has 90,000 to 120,000 clones, roughly 80% appearing once. The gene calls are TRBV3-1 (or the pseudogene TRBV3-2) and TRBJ2-3; a weak D match, TRBD2 (5 bases). The source of this sequence is a human donor in a cohort sampled during active COVID-19. Sequenced sample: peripheral blood. The CDR3 nucleotides are TGTGCCAGCAGCCCTAACGGCGGGGATACGCAGTATTTT. Amino acid sequence: CASSPNGGDTQYF.